This T cell receptor (beta chain) was sequenced for a study of blood T cell repertoires in COVID-19. Overall study: Samples came from the United States, Italy and Spain, spanning acute and convalescent COVID-19. Sources were T cells, B-cell-depleted T cells, or PBMCs; the material itself was cDNA or gDNA.

Original processing methods: Reference gene primers were amplified, and this amplification served to estimate nucleated cell counts. The table came from immunoSEQ multiplex PCR; TCRdb's copy has only in-frame clones and leaves some out. The DNA was the basis for D and trimming; V, J and clone size are from that table. The repertoire holds more than 65,000 clones, with roughly four fifths as singletons. The source is an elderly woman with active or convalescent COVID-19. Specimen: peripheral blood.

CDR3 bases: TGCGCCAGCAGCCAAGACTATAGCGGGGCATACTACGAGCAGTACTTC. It codes for CASSQDYSGAYYEQYF. The rearrangement links TRBV4-3 to TRBJ2-7; 8 nucleotides align to TRBD2. Looked up from germline, CDR1 is LGHNA and CDR2 is YSLEER. The CDR3 contains 16 residues. Trimming at V came to 0 bases and at J to 3 bases, leaving 7 bases not matched to a gene.